The 8 T cell receptor beta chains in this list originate from one sample, sequenced in a study of Tregs in tolerant kidney transplant recipients. Recipients received nonmyeloablative bone marrow transplants from related graft donors, with transient mixed chimerism. The table came from immunoSEQ multiplex PCR; TCRdb's copy has only in-frame clones and leaves some out. The sample includes approximately 90,000 clones, 90% to 95% of them seen just once. Sequences were derived from CD4+ T cells from blood (PBMCs), sampled 12 months after the transplant. The source of these receptors is a human patient who received a combined kidney and bone marrow transplant. Some T cells may have originated in the graft donor.

In DNA, the CDR3 is TGTGCCAGCAGCTTAGTAGGGACAGGGCTTGAAGCTTTCTTT. This sequence encodes CASSLVGTGLEAFF. The rearrangement links TRBV7-2 to TRBJ1-1; the match to TRBD1 covers 9 bases. V lost 1 base, J lost 7 bases, and 4 bases stayed unmatched. Germline values: CDR1 SGHTA, CDR2 FQGNSA. The CDR3 contains 14 residues.

The chain couples TRBV7-6 to TRBJ1-2, with no clear D. The length of the CDR3 is 14 residues. Trimming pared 5 bases from V and 8 bases from J, leaving 18 bases between. Germline V gene lookup returns CDR1 SGHVS and CDR2 FNYEAQ. In DNA, the CDR3 is TGTGCCAGCAGCCCCGGGGTTTACCTGGGGGGCTACACCTTC. Translation gives CASSPGVYLGGYTF.

The chain employs TRBV4-3 and TRBJ2-3, with 8 bases that match TRBD2. CDR1 and CDR2 from the germline V gene are LGHNA and YSLEER. With 4 bases clipped from V and 5 bases from J, the junction kept 14 bases outside the gene matches. The CDR3 sequence is 17 residues long. CDR3 sequence (DNA): TGCGCCAGCAGCCCCAAGTCGGGGGGGAAAGGACTAGATACGCAGTATTTT. This gives the protein CASSPKSGGKGLDTQYF.

The gene calls are TRBV19 and TRBJ2-3; 10 bases are shared with TRBD1. The CDR3 has 14 residues. The V and J ends lost 7 bases and 1 base, in that order; junction bases with no gene match: 2. The germline CDR1 and CDR2 sequences are LNHDA and SQIVND (reference sequence). The CDR3 sequence is CASIDRGRTDTQYF. Written as DNA, the CDR3 is TGTGCCAGTATTGACAGGGGGCGCACAGATACGCAGTATTTT.

The rearrangement uses TRBV10-3 and TRBJ2-2; 9 nucleotides align to TRBD2. Per germline, CDR1 ENHRY and CDR2 SYGVKD. Trimming cost V 6 bases and J 3 bases; bases outside gene matches: 5. CDR3 length: 15 amino acids. The CDR3 is CAIRKTSGHTGELFF. The DNA for the CDR3 is TGTGCCATCAGGAAGACTAGCGGACACACCGGGGAGCTGTTTTTT.

The chain is built from TRBV27 and TRBJ1-5; no definite D call. The CDR3 runs 15 residues. Trimming took off 6 bases at V and 0 bases at J, with 12 bases between the two ends. Germline V CDR1 and CDR2: MNHEY, SMNVEV (reference sequence). DNA for the CDR3: TGTGCCAGCAGACCTGAGGCCTATAGCAATCAGCCCCAGCATTTT. Translation: CASRPEAYSNQPQHF.

About this clone: The junction does not match germline at one end; this may be a read error. This sequence joins TRBV11-3 and TRBJ2-1; TRBD1 might be the D (5 bases). Germline CDR1 SGHNT, CDR2 YENEEA. CDR3 length equals 15 residues. The CDR3 sequence: CASSLDSISYNEQFF. The CDR3 bases are TGTGCCAGCAGCCTAGACAGTATCTCCTACAATGAGCAGTTCTTC.

The chain is built from TRBV10-3 and TRBJ1-4; 7 bases map to TRBD1. In germline, CDR1 is ENHRY, CDR2 SYGVKD. The CDR3 runs 15 residues. Trimming cost V 3 bases and J 8 bases; bases outside gene matches: 9. CDR3 nucleotides: TGTGCCATCAGTGAATCGAAAGGGGGCCCCGAAAAACTGTTTTTT. Protein product: CAISESKGGPEKLFF.